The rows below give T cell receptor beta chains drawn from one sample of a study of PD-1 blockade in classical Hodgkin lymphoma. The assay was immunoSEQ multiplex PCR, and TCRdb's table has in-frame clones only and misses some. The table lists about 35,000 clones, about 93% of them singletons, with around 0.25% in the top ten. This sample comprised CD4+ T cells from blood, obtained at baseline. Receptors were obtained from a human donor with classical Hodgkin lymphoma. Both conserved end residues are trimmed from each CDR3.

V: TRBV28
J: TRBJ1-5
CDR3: ASSLWSLQVGNQPQH

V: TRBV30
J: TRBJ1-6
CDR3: AFRGGSSYNSPLH

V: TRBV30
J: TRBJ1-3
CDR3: AWSVRQGSGNTIY

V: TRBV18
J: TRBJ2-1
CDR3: ASSLRDRPLQGQF

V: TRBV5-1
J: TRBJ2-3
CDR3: ASSLATSGIPDTQY

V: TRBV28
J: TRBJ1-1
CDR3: ASSLVHKNTEAF

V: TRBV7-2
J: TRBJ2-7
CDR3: ASSHRAGEFHEQY

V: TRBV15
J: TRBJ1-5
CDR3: ATSSGRRDYNQPQH

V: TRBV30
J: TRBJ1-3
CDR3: AWSGGISGNTIY

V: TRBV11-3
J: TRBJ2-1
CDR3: ASSLGSGLADNEQF

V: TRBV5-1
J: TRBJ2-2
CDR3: ASSLAGTMNTGELF

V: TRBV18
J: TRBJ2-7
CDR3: ASSPSRQGAREQY

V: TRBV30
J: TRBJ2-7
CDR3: ATGRGSYEQY

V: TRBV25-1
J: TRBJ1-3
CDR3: ASSEWGDAGNTIY

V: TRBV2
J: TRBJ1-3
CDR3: ASSGQGPPGNTIY

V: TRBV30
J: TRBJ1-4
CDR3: AWSVVVNEKLF

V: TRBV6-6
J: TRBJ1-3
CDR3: ASTDMTGGGNTIY

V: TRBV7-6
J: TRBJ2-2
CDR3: ASSLAATGNTGELF

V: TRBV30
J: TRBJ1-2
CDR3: AWSRTGLYGYT

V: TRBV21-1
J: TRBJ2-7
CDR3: ASSIEGFRLAGVLGTPLSYEQY

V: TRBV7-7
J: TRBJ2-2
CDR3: ASGHGGGDTGELF

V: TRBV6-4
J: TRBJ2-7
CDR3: ASSGRVPSYEQY

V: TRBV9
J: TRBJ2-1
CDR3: ASTNLGQIYNEQF

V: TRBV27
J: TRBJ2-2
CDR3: ASSPNRGRDTGELF

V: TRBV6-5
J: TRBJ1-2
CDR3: ASSYATLNSYGYT

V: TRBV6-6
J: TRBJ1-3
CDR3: ASSADILSGNTIY

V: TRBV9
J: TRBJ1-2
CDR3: ASSVAGNYGYT

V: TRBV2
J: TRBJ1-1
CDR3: ASRRGLNTEAF

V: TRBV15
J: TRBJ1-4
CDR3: ATSTNLPGLQLF

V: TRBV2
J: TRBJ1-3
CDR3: ASSEWGFSGNTIY

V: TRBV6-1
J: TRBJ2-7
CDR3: ASSEALQAGEYEQY

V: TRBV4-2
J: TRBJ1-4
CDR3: ASSQAAGGEKLF

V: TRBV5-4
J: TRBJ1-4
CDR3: ASSLGGWANEKLF

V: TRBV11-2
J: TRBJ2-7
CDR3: ASRTSGTYEQY

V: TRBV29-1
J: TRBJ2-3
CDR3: STDTQY

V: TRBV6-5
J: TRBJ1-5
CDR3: ASSSGRVFGQPQH

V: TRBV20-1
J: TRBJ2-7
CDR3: SARGGYEQY

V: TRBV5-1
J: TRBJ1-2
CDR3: ARGQGALFNIGYT

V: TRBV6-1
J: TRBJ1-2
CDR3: ASSETWVNYGYT

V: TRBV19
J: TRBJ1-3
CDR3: ASSIPFGGSGNTIY

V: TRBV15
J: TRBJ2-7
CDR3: ATSRDRQGLYEQY

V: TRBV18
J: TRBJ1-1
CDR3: ASSPVERGTEAF

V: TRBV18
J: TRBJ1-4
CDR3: ASSPGQIQTNEKLF

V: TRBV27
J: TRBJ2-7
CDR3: ARVPRTANVHEQY

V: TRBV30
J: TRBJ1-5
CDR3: AWSVTGRNQPQH

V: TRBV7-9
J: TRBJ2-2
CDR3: ASSLAGTGNTGELF

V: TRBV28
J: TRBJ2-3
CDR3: ASSFLRGADTQY

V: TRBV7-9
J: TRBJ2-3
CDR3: ASSFQFRVGTDTQY

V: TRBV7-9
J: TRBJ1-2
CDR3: ASSLARTGTRVRYT

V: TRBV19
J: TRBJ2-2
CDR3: ASSIQGYTGELF

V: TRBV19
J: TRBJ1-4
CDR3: ASRLGTGDVRATNEKLF

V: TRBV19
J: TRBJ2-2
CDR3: ASSLTGGRTGELF

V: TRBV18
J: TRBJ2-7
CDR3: ASSALTGTVSYEQY

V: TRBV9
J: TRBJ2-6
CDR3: ASSVRGGLSSGANVLT

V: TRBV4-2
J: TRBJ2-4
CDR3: ASSQGQVRDIQY

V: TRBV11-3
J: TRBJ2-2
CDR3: ASSSTSGINTGELF

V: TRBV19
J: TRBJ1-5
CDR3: ASSMGNTGSFDSNQPQH

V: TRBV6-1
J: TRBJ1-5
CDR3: ASSEAIDTRPNQPQH

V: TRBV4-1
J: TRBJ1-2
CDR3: ASSRREGNYGYT